This T cell receptor beta chain was sequenced in a study of T cells in Graves' hyperthyroidism and ophthalmopathy. This CDR3 contains 15 residues. Germline V lookup: CDR1 MGHRA, CDR2 YSYEKL. The V end lost 1 base, the J end lost 5 bases, and 11 bases lay between the germline ends. This clonotype was observed a few times. Its specificity is unknown. RNA transcripts served as the template for amplifying TCR beta CDR3 regions. First-round RT-PCR with HTBI primers amplified the TCR CDR3 region. MiXCR, run by TCRdb on the multiplex PCR reads, gives a single entry per CDR3 protein. The table lists just under 750,000 distinct CDR3 sequences, approximately 40% of them singletons. Exclusion criteria comprised uncontrolled infection, other autoimmune disease, pregnancy or lactation. Orbital computed tomography and thyroid ultrasound, together with serum TRAb and thyroxine and clinical symptoms, were used for diagnoses. Source material for PBMCs was over 7.5 ml fresh peripheral blood.

Study results and limitations: A model using 13 V-J features told ophthalmopathy apart from stable hyperthyroidism.

The chain is built from TRBV4-1 and TRBJ1-4, with D possibly being TRBD1 (5 bases). Sequencing was performed on blood. This TCR derives from a woman between 40 and 55 years old with Graves' hyperthyroidism. The CDR3 nucleotides are TGCGCCAGCAGCCAAGCTGGGACCTCCAATGAAAAACTGTTTTTT. Its protein is CASSQAGTSNEKLFF.